This paragraph reports one TCR beta chain. In the authors' workflow: Estimated nucleated cell counts came from reference gene primer amplification. Here immunoSEQ multiplex PCR was the method, and the copy in TCRdb shows in-frame clones only, minus some. V and J calls plus clone size are reproduced from that table; the DNA served to infer D and trimming. The data show 50,000 to 65,000 clones, with over 70% seen just once and roughly 6.7% held by the top ten. This sample is drawn from a study of blood T cell repertoires in COVID-19. Across the whole study: Collection of acute and convalescent COVID-19 samples took place in the United States, Italy and Spain. T cells, B-cell-depleted T cells, or PBMCs provided the cDNA or gDNA that served as material.

The CDR3 spans 16 residues. V gave up 1 base and J gave up 4 bases; unmatched junction bases: 5. Germline assignment: CDR1 SGHTA and CDR2 FQGTGA. Sequencing used peripheral blood. This chain uses TRBV7-3 with TRBJ2-5; TRBD2 agrees at 11 bases. The sequence was collected from a human donor in a cohort sampled during active COVID-19. The CDR3 DNA reads as TGTGCCAGCAGCTTAATGGGGACTAGCGGCGGAGAGACCCAGTACTTC. It is translated as CASSLMGTSGGETQYF.